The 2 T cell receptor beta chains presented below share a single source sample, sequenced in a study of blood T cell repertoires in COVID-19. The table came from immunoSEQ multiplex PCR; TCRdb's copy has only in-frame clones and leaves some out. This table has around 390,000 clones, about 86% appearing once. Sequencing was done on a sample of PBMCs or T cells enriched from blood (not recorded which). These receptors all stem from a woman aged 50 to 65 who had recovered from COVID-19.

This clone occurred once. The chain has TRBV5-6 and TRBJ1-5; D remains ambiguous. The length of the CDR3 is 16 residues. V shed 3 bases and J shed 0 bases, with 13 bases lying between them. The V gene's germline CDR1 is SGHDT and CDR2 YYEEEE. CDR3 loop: CASSYSGSNSNQPQHF. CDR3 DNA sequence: TGTGCCAGCAGCTATTCCGGGAGTAATAGCAATCAGCCCCAGCATTTT.

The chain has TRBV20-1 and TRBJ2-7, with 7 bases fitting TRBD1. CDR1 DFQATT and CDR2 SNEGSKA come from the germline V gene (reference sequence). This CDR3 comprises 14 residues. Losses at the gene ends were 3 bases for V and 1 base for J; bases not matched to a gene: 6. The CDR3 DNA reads TGCAGTGCTAGTATCCAGGGGGTATCCTACGAGCAGTACTTC. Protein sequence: CSASIQGVSYEQYF.